The source of this T cell receptor (beta chain) is a study of fetal regulatory T cell absence and autoimmunity. Trimming removed 8 bases from V and 7 bases from J, with 17 bases in between. Germline V CDR1 and CDR2: SEHNR, FQNEAQ (reference sequence). This CDR3 spans 13 amino acids. Profiling relied on immunoSEQ multiplex PCR, and the TCRdb table lists in-frame clones only, not all of them. Among approximately 94,000 clones listed, approximately 75% were seen once. This clone was counted a few times. The sequencing input was pancreas tissue. The sequence was obtained from a male donor with IPEX syndrome. The rearrangement links TRBV7-9 to TRBJ1-2; D call uncertain. The CDR3 region is CASASPLPSGYTF. The CDR3 DNA sequence: TGTGCCAGCGCTTCCCCGTTACCCAGTGGCTACACCTTC.